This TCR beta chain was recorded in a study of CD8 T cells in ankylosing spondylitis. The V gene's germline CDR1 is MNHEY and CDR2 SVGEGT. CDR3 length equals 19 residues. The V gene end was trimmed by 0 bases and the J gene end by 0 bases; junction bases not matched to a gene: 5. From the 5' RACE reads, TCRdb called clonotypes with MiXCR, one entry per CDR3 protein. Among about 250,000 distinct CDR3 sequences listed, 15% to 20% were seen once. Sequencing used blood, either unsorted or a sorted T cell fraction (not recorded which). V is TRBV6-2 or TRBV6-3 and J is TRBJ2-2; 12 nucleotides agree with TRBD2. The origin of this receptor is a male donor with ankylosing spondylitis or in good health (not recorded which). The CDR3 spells CASSYSLLAGGPNTGELFF. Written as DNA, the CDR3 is TGTGCCAGCAGTTACTCCCTACTAGCGGGAGGTCCGAACACCGGGGAGCTGTTTTTT.